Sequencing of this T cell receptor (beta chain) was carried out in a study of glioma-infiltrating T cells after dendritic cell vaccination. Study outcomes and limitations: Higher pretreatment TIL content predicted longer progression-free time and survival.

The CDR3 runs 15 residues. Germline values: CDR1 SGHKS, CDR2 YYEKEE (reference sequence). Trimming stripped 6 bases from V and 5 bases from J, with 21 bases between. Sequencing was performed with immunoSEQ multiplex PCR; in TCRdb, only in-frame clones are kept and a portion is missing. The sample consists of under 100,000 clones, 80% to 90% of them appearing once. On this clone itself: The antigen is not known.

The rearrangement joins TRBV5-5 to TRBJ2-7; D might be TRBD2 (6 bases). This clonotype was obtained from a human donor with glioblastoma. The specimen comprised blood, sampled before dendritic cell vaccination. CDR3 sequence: CASTSLPGELDEQYF. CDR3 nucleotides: TGTGCCAGCACCTCCCTGCCGGGAGAGCTTGACGAGCAGTACTTC.